The next 8 T cell receptor beta chains were all read from a single sample in a study of blood T cell repertoires in COVID-19. TCRdb's copy holds only in-frame clones and misses some; the assay was immunoSEQ multiplex PCR. Seen here are approximately 280,000 clones, approximately 91% observed once, and the top ten hold around 12%. Sequences were obtained from peripheral blood. Receptors were obtained from a woman aged 60-70 years with acute or convalescent COVID-19.

The chain combines TRBV29-1 with TRBJ2-1; 9 bases are shared with TRBD2. Germline-derived CDR1 and CDR2 are SQVTM and ANQGSEA. CDR3 length: 15 residues. V gave up 3 bases and J gave up 0 bases; unmatched junction bases: 3. CDR3 loop: CSVEDSGSSYNEQFF. The CDR3 DNA follows: TGCAGCGTTGAGGATAGCGGGAGCTCCTACAATGAGCAGTTCTTC.

The chain uses TRBV5-4 and TRBJ2-7; TRBD2 aligns across 11 bases. V was clipped by 3 bases and J by 5 bases; unmatched bases: 7. This CDR3 spans 15 amino acids. In germline, CDR1 is SGHNT, CDR2 YYREEE (reference sequence). In DNA form, the CDR3 reads TGTGCCAGCAGCTCGTTACTAGCGGGAGTTAACGAGCAGTACTTC. It translates to CASSSLLAGVNEQYF.

V gene TRBV2 combines with J gene TRBJ2-5; 8 bases match TRBD2. This CDR3 region has 16 residues. J was trimmed by 5 bases and V by 7 bases; bases with no gene match: 15. Germline assignment: CDR1 SNHLY and CDR2 FYNNEI. CDR3 DNA: TGTGCCAGCATTCGAGTGGAGCGGGGGCTGGGGGAGACCCAGTACTTC. This sequence encodes CASIRVERGLGETQYF.

In this sample, this clone turned up a few times. The gene calls are TRBV4-2 and TRBJ1-5, with D hard to call. Germline V gives CDR1 LGHNA, CDR2 YNFKEQ. V lost 4 bases and J lost 0, with 10 bases in between. This CDR3 has 15 residues. CDR3 nucleotides: TGTGCCAGCAGCCCCGGGAGTGATAGCAATCAGCCCCAGCATTTT. Translation gives CASSPGSDSNQPQHF.

The J gene is TRBJ1-5, the V gene TRBV4-2, with a tentative D call TRBD1 (5 bases). V lost 1 base to trimming and J lost 2 bases, with 15 bases between them. This CDR3 region has 17 residues. Germline V gene data show CDR1 as LGHNA and CDR2 as YNFKEQ. In DNA, the CDR3 is TGTGCCAGCAGCCAAGCGCTCGGGGGGAGAGGCAATCAGCCCCAGCATTTT. Its protein is CASSQALGGRGNQPQHF.

This chain links TRBV7-8 with TRBJ1-5; 7 nucleotides align to TRBD1. The CDR3 spans 16 residues. Germline V CDR1 and CDR2: SGHVS, FQNEAQ. Trimming took 4 bases from V and 0 from J; bases not matched to a gene: 6. CDR3: CASSSRDSFSNQPQHF. The CDR3 DNA follows: TGTGCCAGCAGCTCCCGGGACAGCTTTAGCAATCAGCCCCAGCATTTT. Variable domain in full (rest from reference TRBV7-8 and TRBJ1-5): GAGVSQSPRYKVAKRGQDVALRCDPISGHVSLFWYQQALGQGPEFLTYFQNEAQLDKSGLPSDRFFAERPEGSVSTLKIQRTQQEDSAVYLCASSSRDSFSNQPQHFGDGTRLSIL.

V gene TRBV19 combines with J gene TRBJ1-3; D is undetermined. The CDR3 contains 14 residues. Germline CDR1 and CDR2: LNHDA and SQIVND (reference sequence). V was shortened by 5 bases and J by 0 bases, with 8 bases between the two germline ends. The CDR3 here is CASSRDLSGNTIYF. The DNA of the CDR3 is TGTGCCAGTAGTCGGGATCTCTCTGGAAACACCATATATTTT. Based on the CDR3 plus reference TRBV19 and TRBJ1-3, the full variable domain is DGGITQSPKYLFRKEGQNVTLSCEQNLNHDAMYWYRQDPGQGLRLIYYSQIVNDFQKGDIAEGYSVSREKKESFPLTVTSAQKNPTAFYLCASSRDLSGNTIYFGEGSWLTVV.

This clone has a single count. The V gene is TRBV7-8, the J gene TRBJ1-1, with D unresolved. V shed 8 bases and J shed 5 bases, with 9 bases lying between them. The CDR3 has 11 amino acids. The germline V gene encodes CDR1 SGHVS and CDR2 FQNEAQ. In DNA, the CDR3 is TGTGCCAGCGGGCCGTGGACTGAAGCTTTCTTT. It yields the protein CASGPWTEAFF. Together with reference TRBV7-8 and TRBJ1-1, the CDR3 gives the full variable domain: GAGVSQSPRYKVAKRGQDVALRCDPISGHVSLFWYQQALGQGPEFLTYFQNEAQLDKSGLPSDRFFAERPEGSVSTLKIQRTQQEDSAVYLCASGPWTEAFFGQGTRLTVV.